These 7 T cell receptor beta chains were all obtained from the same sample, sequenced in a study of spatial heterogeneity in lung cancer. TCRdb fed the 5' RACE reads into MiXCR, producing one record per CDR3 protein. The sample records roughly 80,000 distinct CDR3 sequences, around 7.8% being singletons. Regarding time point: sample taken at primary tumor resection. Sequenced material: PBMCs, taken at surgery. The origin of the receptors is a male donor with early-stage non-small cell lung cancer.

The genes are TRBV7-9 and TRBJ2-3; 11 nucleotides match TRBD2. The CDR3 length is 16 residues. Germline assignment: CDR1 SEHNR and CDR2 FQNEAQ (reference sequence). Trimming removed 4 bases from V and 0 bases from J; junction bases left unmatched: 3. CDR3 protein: CASSWGLAASTDTQYF. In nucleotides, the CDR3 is TGTGCCAGCAGCTGGGGACTAGCGGCTAGCACAGATACGCAGTATTTT.

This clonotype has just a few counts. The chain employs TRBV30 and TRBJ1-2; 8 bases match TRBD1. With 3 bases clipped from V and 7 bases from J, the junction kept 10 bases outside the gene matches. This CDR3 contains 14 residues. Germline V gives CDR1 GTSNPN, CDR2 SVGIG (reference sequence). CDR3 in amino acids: CAWSLARGPAGYTF. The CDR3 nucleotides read TGTGCCTGGAGCCTCGCCAGGGGGCCGGCTGGCTACACCTTC.

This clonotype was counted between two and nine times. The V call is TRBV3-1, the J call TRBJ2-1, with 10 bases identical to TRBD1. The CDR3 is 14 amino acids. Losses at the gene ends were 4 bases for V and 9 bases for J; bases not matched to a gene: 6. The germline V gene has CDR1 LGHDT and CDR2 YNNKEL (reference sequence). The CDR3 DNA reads TGTGCCAGCAGCCCTCGACAGGGGGCAAGTGAGCAGTTCTTC. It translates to CASSPRQGASEQFF.

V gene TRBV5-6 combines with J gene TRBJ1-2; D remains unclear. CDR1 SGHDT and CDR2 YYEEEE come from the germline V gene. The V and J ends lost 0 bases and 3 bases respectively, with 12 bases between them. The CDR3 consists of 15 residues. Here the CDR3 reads CASSLGPGSDYGYTF. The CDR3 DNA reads TGTGCCAGCAGCTTGGGGCCAGGATCGGACTATGGCTACACCTTC.

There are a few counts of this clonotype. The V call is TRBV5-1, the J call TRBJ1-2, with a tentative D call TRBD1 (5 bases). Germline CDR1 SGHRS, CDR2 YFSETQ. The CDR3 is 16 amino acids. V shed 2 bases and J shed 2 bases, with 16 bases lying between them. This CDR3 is CASSFIGAGENYGYTF. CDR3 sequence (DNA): TGCGCCAGCAGCTTCATAGGGGCAGGAGAAAACTATGGCTACACCTTC.

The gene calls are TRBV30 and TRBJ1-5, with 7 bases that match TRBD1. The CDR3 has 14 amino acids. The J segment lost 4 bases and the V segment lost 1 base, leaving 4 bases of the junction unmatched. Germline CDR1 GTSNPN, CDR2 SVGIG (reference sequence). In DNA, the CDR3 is TGTGCCTGGAGTGAGACAGGGCAAAATCAGCCCCAGCATTTT. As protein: CAWSETGQNQPQHF.

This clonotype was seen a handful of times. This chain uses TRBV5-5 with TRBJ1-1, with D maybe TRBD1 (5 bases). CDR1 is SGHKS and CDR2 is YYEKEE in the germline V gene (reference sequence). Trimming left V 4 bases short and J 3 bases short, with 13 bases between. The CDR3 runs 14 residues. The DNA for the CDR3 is TGTGCCAGCAGCCTCGGGACCGCGTACACTGAAGCTTTCTTT. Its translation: CASSLGTAYTEAFF.